Here is one T cell receptor beta chain with its context. As handled by the study authors: Cell counts per sample came from amplifying reference gene primers. TCRdb's copy holds only in-frame clones and misses some; the assay was immunoSEQ multiplex PCR. V and J calls and clone size are copied from that table; D and trimming were computed from the DNA. The table records 250,000 to 300,000 clones, 75% to 90% of them present only once. While infection was still active, Seattle patients were enrolled and then followed longitudinally. This sample is drawn from a study of blood T cell repertoires in COVID-19. Overall study: Samples taken during acute and convalescent COVID-19 were collected in the United States, Italy and Spain. Sources were T cells, B-cell-depleted T cells, or PBMCs; the material itself was cDNA or gDNA.

This receptor was taken from a woman in her 70s with COVID-19, enrolled during active disease. The sample consisted of peripheral blood.

The CDR3: CASSSRGGTTDTQYF. CDR3 nucleotides: TGTGCCAGCAGCTCGCGGGGGGGAACCACAGATACGCAGTATTTT. The genes are TRBV7-6 and TRBJ2-3; 9 positions agree with TRBD2. V lost 4 bases to trimming and J lost 2 bases; unmatched junction nucleotides: 4. The CDR3 extends over 15 amino acids. The germline V gene encodes CDR1 SGHVS and CDR2 FNYEAQ.